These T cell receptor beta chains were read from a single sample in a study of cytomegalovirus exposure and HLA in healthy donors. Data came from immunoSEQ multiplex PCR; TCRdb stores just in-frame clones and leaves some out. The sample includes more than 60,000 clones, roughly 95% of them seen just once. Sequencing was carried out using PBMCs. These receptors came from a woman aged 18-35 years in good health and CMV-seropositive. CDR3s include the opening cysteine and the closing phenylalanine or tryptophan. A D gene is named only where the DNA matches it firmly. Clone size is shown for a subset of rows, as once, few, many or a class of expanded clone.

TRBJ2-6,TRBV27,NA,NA,TGTGCCAGCAGTTTAGGTCGGGGGGCCAACGTCCTGACTTTC,CASSLGRGANVLTF
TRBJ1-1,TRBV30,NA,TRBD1,TGTGCCTGGAGTCCCCGGACAGGGGGCACGAGGAACACTGAAGCTTTCTTT,CAWSPRTGGTRNTEAFF
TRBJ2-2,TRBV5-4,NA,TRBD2,TGTGCCAGCAGGACTAGCAGAAACACCGGGGAGCTGTTTTTT,CASRTSRNTGELFF
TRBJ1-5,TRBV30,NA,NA,TGTGCCTGGAGTCTAAATAGCAATCAGCCCCAGCATTTT,CAWSLNSNQPQHF
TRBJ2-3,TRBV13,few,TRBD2,TGTGCCAGCAGCTCGCGGACTAGCGGATTCACAGATACGCAGTATTTT,CASSSRTSGFTDTQYF
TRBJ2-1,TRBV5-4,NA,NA,TGTGCCAGCAGCCCGAGAGCGGCACCGATTGGCAATGAGCAGTTCTTC,CASSPRAAPIGNEQFF
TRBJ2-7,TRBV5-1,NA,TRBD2,TGCGCCAGCGCCCTTCGACTGCCCGGGGGGGACGAGCAGTACTTC,CASALRLPGGDEQYF
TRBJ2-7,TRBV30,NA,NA,TGTGCCTGGCGTTCTAGCGTCCCCACCTACGAGCAGTACTTC,CAWRSSVPTYEQYF
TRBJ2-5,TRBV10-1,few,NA,TGCGCCAGCAGTGAAAGGGGACACACTCAAGAGACCCAGTACTTC,CASSERGHTQETQYF
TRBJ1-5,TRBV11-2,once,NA,TGTGCCAGCAGCCTACGACAGCGAGGTCAGCCCCAGCATTTT,CASSLRQRGQPQHF
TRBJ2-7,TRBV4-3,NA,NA,TGCGCCAGCAGCCAAGAGGTAGCTGTCGAGCAGTACTTC,CASSQEVAVEQYF
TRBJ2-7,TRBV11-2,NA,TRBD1,TGTGCCAGCAGCTTCGAGGGGGCATCTTTCTACGAGCAGTACTTC,CASSFEGASFYEQYF
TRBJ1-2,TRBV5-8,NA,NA,TGTGCCAGCAGCTTGGTTAGGGGATCTCCGGGCTACACCTTC,CASSLVRGSPGYTF
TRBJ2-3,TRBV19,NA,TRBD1,TGTGCCAGTAGTTGGACAGGGGGCGCAGATACGCAGTATTTT,CASSWTGGADTQYF
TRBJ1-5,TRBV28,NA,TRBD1,TGTGCCAGCAGTTTATCCAGACAGGGTTGGAATCAGCCCCAGCATTTT,CASSLSRQGWNQPQHF
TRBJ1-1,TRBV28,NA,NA,TGTGCCAGTCTAGGGGGGAACACTGAAGCTTTCTTT,CASLGGNTEAFF
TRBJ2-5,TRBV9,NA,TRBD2,TGTGCCAGCAGCCCTCTAGCGGGAGGCACCCAAGAGACCCAGTACTTC,CASSPLAGGTQETQYF
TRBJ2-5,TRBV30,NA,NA,TGTGCCTGGTCGGACACTGATGCAGAGACCCAGTACTTC,CAWSDTDAETQYF
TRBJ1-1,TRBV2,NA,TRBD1,TGTGCCAGCAGCAAAATGCAGGGGGCGGCCACTGAAGCTTTCTTT,CASSKMQGAATEAFF
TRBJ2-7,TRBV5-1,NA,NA,TGCGCCAGCAGCTTGTTTTCGGGAGCGGAAGAGCAGTACTTC,CASSLFSGAEEQYF
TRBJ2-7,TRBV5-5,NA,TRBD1,TGTGCCAGCAGCTTAGGGGGACAGACCAACACCGAGCAGTACTTC,CASSLGGQTNTEQYF
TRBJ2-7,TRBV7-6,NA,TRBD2,TGTGCCAGCAGCTTAAGCGGGAGTGGCGAGCAGTACTTC,CASSLSGSGEQYF
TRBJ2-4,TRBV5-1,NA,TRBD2,TGCGCCAGGGGGGTTATCCTTTCGGTTCGGCGCCTTAGCGGGTGGGGAGGGGCCAAAAACATTCAGTACTTC,CARGVILSVRRLSGWGGAKNIQYF
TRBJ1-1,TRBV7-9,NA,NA,TGTGCCAGCAGCTTGACGACAGGTGGGGACACTGAAGCTTTCTTT,CASSLTTGGDTEAFF
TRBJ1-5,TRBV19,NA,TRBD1,TGTGCCAGTAGTAGACAGGGGGAGGGAGATCAGCCCCAGCATTTT,CASSRQGEGDQPQHF
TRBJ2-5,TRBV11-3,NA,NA,TGTGCCAGCAGCTACCCCGGTCAGACCCAGTACTTC,CASSYPGQTQYF
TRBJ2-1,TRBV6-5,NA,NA,TGTGCCAGCAGTTACTCGATGGGGCCCCCTACTGAGCAGTTCTTC,CASSYSMGPPTEQFF
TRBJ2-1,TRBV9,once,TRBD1,TGTGCCAGCAGCACCTCGGGACAGTACAATGAGCAGTTCTTC,CASSTSGQYNEQFF
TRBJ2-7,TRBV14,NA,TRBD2,TGTGCCAGCCGTTTTAGCGGGAGTAACTACGAGCAGTACTTC,CASRFSGSNYEQYF
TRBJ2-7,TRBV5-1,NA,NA,TGCGCCAGCAGCTTGGAAGGGGGATACTACGAGCAGTACTTC,CASSLEGGYYEQYF
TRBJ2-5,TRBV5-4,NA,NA,TGTGCCAGCAGCTTAGCGCTAGCACAAGAGACCCAGTACTTC,CASSLALAQETQYF
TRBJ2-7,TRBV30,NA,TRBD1,TGTGCCTGTAACGGTGGGACAGTCTCCTACGAGCAGTACTTC,CACNGGTVSYEQYF
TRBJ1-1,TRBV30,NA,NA,TGTGCCTGGAAGGCCCACGGGGTGGATGAAGCTTTCTTT,CAWKAHGVDEAFF
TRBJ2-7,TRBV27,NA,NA,TGTGCCAGCAGTTTAAGGGACAAGACCTACGAGCAGTACTTC,CASSLRDKTYEQYF
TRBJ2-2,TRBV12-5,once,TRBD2,TGTGCTAGTGGTTTGGTACTCGCGGGGGGAACCGGGGAGCTGTTTTTT,CASGLVLAGGTGELFF
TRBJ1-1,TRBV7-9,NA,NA,TGTGCCAGCAGCTTAGTACGTACAGACACTGAAGCTTTCTTT,CASSLVRTDTEAFF
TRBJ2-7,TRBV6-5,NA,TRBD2,TGTGCCAGCAGTTACCGGGAGGGCCCCTACGAGCAGTACTTC,CASSYREGPYEQYF
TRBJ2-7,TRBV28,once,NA,TGTGCCAGCAGTAGGCCCCCAGACAGGAACTACGAGCAGTACTTC,CASSRPPDRNYEQYF
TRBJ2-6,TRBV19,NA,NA,TGTGCCAGTCGGCAAGGGGCGTACTCTGGGGCCAACGTCCTGACTTTC,CASRQGAYSGANVLTF
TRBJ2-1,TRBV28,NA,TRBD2,TGTGCCAGCAGAGTGGGCCCCTGGACTAGCGGGAGGGCCTACAATGAGCAGTTCTTC,CASRVGPWTSGRAYNEQFF
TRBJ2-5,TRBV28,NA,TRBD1,TGTGCCAGCAGTCCCCTGGACAGGGAAGAGACCCAGTACTTC,CASSPLDREETQYF
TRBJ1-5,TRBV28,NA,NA,TGTGCCAGCAGTTTAGGCCACAGGGCTCTGATGGTTCAGCCCCAGCATTTT,CASSLGHRALMVQPQHF
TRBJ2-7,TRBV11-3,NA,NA,TGTGCCAGCAGCTCCACCTACGAGCAGTACTTC,CASSSTYEQYF
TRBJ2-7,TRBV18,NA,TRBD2,TGTGCCAGCTCAACAATGTCAGCGGGGGTATTCTACGAGCAGTACTTC,CASSTMSAGVFYEQYF
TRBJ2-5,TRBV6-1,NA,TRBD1,TGTGCCAGCAGTGTGCTCGGGACAGGCGGGCAAGAGACCCAGTACTTC,CASSVLGTGGQETQYF
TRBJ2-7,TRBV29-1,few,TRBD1,TGCAGCGTTCTACCCACCGGGACAGGGGGTTACGAGCAGTACTTC,CSVLPTGTGGYEQYF
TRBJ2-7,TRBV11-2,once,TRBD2,TGTGCCAGCAGCTTAGATCTGGCTAGCGCGGGAGACTACGAGCAGTACTTC,CASSLDLASAGDYEQYF
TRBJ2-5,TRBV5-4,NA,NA,TGTGCCAGCAGCTTGGGGGAGTCCAAAGAGACCCAGTACTTC,CASSLGESKETQYF
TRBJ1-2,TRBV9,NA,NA,TGTGCCAGCGGGTTAGGAGCCTATGGCTACACCTTC,CASGLGAYGYTF
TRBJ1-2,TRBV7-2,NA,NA,TGTGCCAGCAGTGGCTCTTTATTACGCTACACCTTC,CASSGSLLRYTF
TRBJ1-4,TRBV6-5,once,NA,TGTGCCAGCAGATTACAGAGATCTAATGAAAAACTGTTTTTT,CASRLQRSNEKLFF
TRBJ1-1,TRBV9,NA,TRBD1,TGTGCCAGCAGCGGCTTGGGACAGCTAATGAACACTGAAGCTTTCTTT,CASSGLGQLMNTEAFF
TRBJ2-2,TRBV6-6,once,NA,TGTGCCAGCAGTTTACTAGCAACCGGGGAGCTGTTTTTT,CASSLLATGELFF